The rows below give T cell receptor beta chains drawn from one sample of a study of Graves' ophthalmopathy and Graves' hyperthyroidism. TCRdb re-called the multiplex PCR reads with MiXCR, one entry per CDR3 protein. The sample holds 200,000 to 250,000 distinct CDR3 sequences, roughly 21% seen once. Sequenced sample: peripheral blood. These receptors were collected from a woman in her forties or fifties with Graves' ophthalmopathy. Both conserved end residues are part of each CDR3. The D gene is left open where the match is weak. Some rows mark clone size as missing; the rest say once, few, many or name a class of expanded clone.

v_gene,abundance,j_gene,d_gene,CDR3aa,CDR3nt
TRBV19,many,TRBJ1-3,NA,CASSTPGTAVGNTIYF,TGTGCCAGTAGTACCCCCGGGACCGCGGTTGGAAACACCATATATTTT
TRBV5-6,many,TRBJ2-7,NA,CASSSGSQQYF,TGTGCCAGCAGCTCAGGGTCTCAGCAGTACTTC
TRBV29-1,few,TRBJ1-1,NA,CSVEDLIEPGAFF,TGCAGCGTTGAAGATCTAATTGAACCTGGGGCTTTCTTT
TRBV3-1,NA,TRBJ2-5,NA,CASSQEGKAGQETQYF,TGTGCCAGCAGCCAAGAGGGGAAAGCCGGGCAAGAGACCCAGTACTTC
TRBV6-5,NA,TRBJ1-1,NA,CASSSTRGGEAFF,TGTGCCAGCAGTTCCACTCGGGGGGGTGAAGCTTTCTTT
TRBV20-1,NA,TRBJ2-7,NA,CSARVGREGEQYF,TGCAGTGCTAGAGTAGGCAGGGAAGGCGAGCAGTACTTC
TRBV6-1,many,TRBJ2-4,TRBD1,CASSGFRDRGAKNIQYF,TGTGCCAGCAGTGGGTTCCGGGACAGGGGAGCCAAAAACATTCAGTACTTC
TRBV27,NA,TRBJ2-7,TRBD1,CASKGLGQGKYEQYF,TGTGCCAGCAAGGGTCTGGGACAGGGGAAGTACGAGCAGTACTTC
TRBV12-5,many,TRBJ2-6,NA,CASGLSTGSGANVLTF,TGTGCTAGTGGTCTTTCAACGGGCTCTGGGGCCAACGTCCTGACTTTC
TRBV12-3/TRBV12-4,once,TRBJ2-2,NA,CASRGRLWNTGELFF,TGTGCCAGCAGGGGCCGGCTATGGAACACCGGGGAGCTGTTTTTT
TRBV30,many,TRBJ2-5,TRBD2,CARGGLVMTETQYF,TGTGCCCGGGGGGGACTAGTGATGACGGAGACCCAGTACTTC
TRBV7-9,many,TRBJ2-5,TRBD2,CASSRSSGVKETQYF,TGTGCCAGCAGCCGTTCCAGCGGGGTTAAAGAGACCCAGTACTTC
TRBV29-1,many,TRBJ1-2,TRBD1,CSVGTGGYTF,TGCAGCGTTGGGACAGGTGGCTACACCTTC
TRBV3-1,many,TRBJ2-7,NA,CASSGGLGQPRRQYF,TGTGCCAGCAGCGGGGGTCTGGGACAACCCAGGAGGCAGTACTTC
TRBV10-2,many,TRBJ2-7,NA,CASNGGGHEQYF,TGCGCCAGCAACGGCGGGGGCCACGAGCAGTACTTC
TRBV7-3,NA,TRBJ2-2,TRBD2,CASSLLAGGPTGELFF,TGTGCCAGCAGCTTACTCGCGGGGGGCCCCACCGGGGAGCTGTTTTTT
TRBV24-1,many,TRBJ2-6,NA,CATSDFGGAGANVLTF,TGTGCCACCAGTGATTTCGGTGGCGCTGGGGCCAACGTCCTGACTTTC
TRBV30,many,TRBJ1-3,NA,CAWSVGQHSGNTIYF,TGTGCCTGGAGTGTAGGGCAGCACTCTGGAAACACCATATATTTT
TRBV20-1,NA,TRBJ2-5,NA,CSARDNRDPLETQYF,TGCAGTGCTAGAGATAACCGGGACCCATTGGAGACCCAGTACTTC
TRBV5-1,many,TRBJ2-7,NA,CASSLPALEQYF,TGCGCCAGCAGCTTGCCCGCTCTCGAGCAGTACTTC
TRBV2,many,TRBJ2-5,NA,CASRTTETQYF,TGTGCCAGCAGGACAACAGAGACCCAGTACTTC
TRBV2,many,TRBJ1-5,TRBD1,CASSRGQSNQPQHF,TGTGCCAGCAGCAGGGGGCAAAGCAATCAGCCCCAGCATTTT
TRBV6-1,many,TRBJ2-5,NA,CASSELRGETQYF,TGTGCCAGCAGTGAATTGAGGGGTGAGACCCAGTACTTC
TRBV19,many,TRBJ1-2,NA,CASSIGTNNYGYTF,TGTGCCAGTAGTATAGGGACAAACAACTATGGCTACACCTTC
TRBV12-3/TRBV12-4,many,TRBJ1-1,NA,CASSSRKVRNTEAFF,TGTGCCAGCAGTTCCAGAAAAGTTAGGAACACTGAAGCTTTCTTT
TRBV2,many,TRBJ2-7,NA,CASSPTAYEQYF,TGTGCCAGCAGTCCCACAGCCTACGAGCAGTACTTC
TRBV7-2,once,TRBJ1-1,TRBD1,CASNPRSRTGIEAFF,TGTGCCAGCAATCCTAGAAGCAGGACAGGGATTGAAGCTTTCTTT
TRBV19,many,TRBJ2-5,TRBD2,CASSMVPGLAQETQYF,TGTGCCAGTAGTATGGTACCGGGACTAGCACAAGAGACCCAGTACTTC
TRBV5-4,NA,TRBJ1-2,TRBD1,CASSGGTGFNYGYTF,TGTGCCAGCAGCGGCGGGACAGGATTTAACTATGGCTACACCTTC
TRBV6-5,many,TRBJ2-5,NA,CASSYPIQDRETQYF,TGTGCCAGCAGTTACCCAATTCAAGACCGGGAGACCCAGTACTTC
TRBV13,many,TRBJ2-7,TRBD1,CASSLGQGFGEQYF,TGTGCCAGCAGCTTGGGACAGGGGTTCGGCGAGCAGTACTTC
TRBV7-2,many,TRBJ1-1,NA,CASSLSRDTEAFF,TGTGCCAGCAGCTTATCACGGGACACTGAAGCTTTCTTT